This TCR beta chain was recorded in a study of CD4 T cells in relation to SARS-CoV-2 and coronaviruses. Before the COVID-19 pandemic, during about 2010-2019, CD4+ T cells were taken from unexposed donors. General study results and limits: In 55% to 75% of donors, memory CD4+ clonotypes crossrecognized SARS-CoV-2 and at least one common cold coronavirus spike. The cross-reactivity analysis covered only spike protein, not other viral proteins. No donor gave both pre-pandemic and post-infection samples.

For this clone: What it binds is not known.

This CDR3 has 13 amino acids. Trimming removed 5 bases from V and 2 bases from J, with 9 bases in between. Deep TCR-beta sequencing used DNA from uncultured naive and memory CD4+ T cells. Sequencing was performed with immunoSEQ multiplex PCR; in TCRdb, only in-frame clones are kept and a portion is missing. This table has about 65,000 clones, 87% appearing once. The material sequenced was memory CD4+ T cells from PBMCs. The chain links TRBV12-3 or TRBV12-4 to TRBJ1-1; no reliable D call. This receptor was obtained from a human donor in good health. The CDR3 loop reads CASSPQPNTEAFF. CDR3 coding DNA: TGTGCCAGCAGTCCCCAGCCCAACACTGAAGCTTTCTTT.